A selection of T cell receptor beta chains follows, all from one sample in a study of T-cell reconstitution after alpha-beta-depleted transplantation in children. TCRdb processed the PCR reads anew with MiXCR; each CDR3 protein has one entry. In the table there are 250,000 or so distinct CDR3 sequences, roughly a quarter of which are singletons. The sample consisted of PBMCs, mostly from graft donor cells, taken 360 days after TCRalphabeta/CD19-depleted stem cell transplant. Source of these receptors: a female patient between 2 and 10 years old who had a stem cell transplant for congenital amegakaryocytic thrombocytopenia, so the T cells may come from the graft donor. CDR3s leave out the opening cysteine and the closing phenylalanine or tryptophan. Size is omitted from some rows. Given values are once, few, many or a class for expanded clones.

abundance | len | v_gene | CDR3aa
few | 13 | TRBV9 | ASSVTSGSNTEAF
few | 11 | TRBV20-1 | SAMTGRNEKLF
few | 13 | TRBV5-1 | ASSLGDGNSYEQY
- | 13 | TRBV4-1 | ASSQVGRPGNTIY
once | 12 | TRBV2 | ASRPLANQETQY
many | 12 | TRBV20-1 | SAPREGGTDTQY
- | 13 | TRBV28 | ASTPQGVGFNEQF
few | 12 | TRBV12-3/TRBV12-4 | ASSLLEGTDTQY
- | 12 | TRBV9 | ASSGSQGFTEAF
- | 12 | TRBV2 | ASSEAPQTYGYT
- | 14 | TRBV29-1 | SLHLTGVRHTGELF
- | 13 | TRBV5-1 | ASSLVQGPYNEQF
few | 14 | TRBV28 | ASSFRWSGLGETQY
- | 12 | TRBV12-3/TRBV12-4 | ASSLMGVSQPQH